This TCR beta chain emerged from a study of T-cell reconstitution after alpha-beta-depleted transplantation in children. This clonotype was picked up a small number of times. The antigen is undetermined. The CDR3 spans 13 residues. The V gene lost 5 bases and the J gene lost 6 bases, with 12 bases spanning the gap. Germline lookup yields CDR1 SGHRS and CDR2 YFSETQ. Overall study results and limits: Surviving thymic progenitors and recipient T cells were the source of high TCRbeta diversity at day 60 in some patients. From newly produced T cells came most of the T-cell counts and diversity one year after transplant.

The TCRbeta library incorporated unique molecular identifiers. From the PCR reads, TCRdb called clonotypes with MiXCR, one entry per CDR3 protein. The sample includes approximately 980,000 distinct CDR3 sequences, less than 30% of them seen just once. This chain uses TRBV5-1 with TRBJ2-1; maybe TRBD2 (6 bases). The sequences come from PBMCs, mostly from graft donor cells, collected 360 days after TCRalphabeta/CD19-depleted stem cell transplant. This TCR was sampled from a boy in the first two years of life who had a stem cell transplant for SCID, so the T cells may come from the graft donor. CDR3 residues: CASRYGTSNEQFF. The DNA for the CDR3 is TGCGCCAGCAGATACGGGACTTCCAATGAGCAGTTCTTC. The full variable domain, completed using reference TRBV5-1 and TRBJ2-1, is KAGVTQTPRYLIKTRGQQVTLSCSPISGHRSVSWYQQTPGQGLQFLFEYFSETQRNKGNFPGRFSGRQFSNSRSEMNVSTLELGDSALYLCASRYGTSNEQFFGPGTRLTVL.